This T cell receptor beta chain was found in a study of T-cell reconstitution after alpha-beta-depleted transplantation in children. This clonotype was seen a few times. Unique molecular identifiers tagged the TCRbeta library. TCRdb passed the PCR reads through MiXCR, listing each CDR3 protein once. This sample has some 260,000 distinct CDR3 sequences, with roughly a quarter found just once. V dropped 1 base and J dropped 7; count of bases not matched to a gene: 4. CDR1 is SGHVS, CDR2 FQNEAQ, per germline. This CDR3 is 15 amino acids long. This TCR was sampled from a female patient under 10 years old who had a stem cell transplant for congenital amegakaryocytic thrombocytopenia, so the T cells may come from the graft donor. The sequencing here drew on PBMCs, mostly from graft donor cells, taken 360 days after TCRalphabeta/CD19-depleted stem cell transplant. V gene TRBV7-8 combines with J gene TRBJ1-4; 9 bases are shared with TRBD1. The CDR3, as DNA: TGTGCCAGCAGCTTAGACAGGGGGCACGGTGAAAAACTGTTTTTT. Its protein product is CASSLDRGHGEKLFF. Full variable domain (missing parts from reference TRBV7-8 and TRBJ1-4): GAGVSQSPRYKVAKRGQDVALRCDPISGHVSLFWYQQALGQGPEFLTYFQNEAQLDKSGLPSDRFFAERPEGSVSTLKIQRTQQEDSAVYLCASSLDRGHGEKLFFGSGTQLSVL.